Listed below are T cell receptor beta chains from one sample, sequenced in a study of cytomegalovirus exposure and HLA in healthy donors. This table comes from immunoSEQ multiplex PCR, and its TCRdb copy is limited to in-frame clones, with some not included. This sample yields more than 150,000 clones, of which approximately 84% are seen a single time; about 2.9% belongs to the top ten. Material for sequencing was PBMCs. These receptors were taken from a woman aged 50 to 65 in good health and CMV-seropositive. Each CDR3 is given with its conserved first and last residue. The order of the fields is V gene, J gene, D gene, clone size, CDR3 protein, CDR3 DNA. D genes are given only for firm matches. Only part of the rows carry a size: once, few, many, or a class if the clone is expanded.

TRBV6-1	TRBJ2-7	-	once	CASSEIGRGRFEQYF	TGTGCCAGCAGTGAAATAGGGCGGGGTCGTTTCGAGCAGTACTTC
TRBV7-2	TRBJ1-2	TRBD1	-	CASSLAADRGGGYTF	TGTGCCAGCAGCTTAGCCGCGGACAGGGGTGGTGGCTACACCTTC
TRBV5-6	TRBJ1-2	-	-	CASSSGQLTNYGYTF	TGTGCCAGCAGCTCCGGACAGCTTACTAACTATGGCTACACCTTC
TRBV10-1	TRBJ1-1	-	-	CASSENAGMTEAFF	TGCGCCAGCAGTGAGAACGCAGGGATGACTGAAGCTTTCTTT
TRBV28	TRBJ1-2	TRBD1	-	CASRDRDRGRNGYTF	TGTGCCAGCAGGGACCGGGACAGGGGAAGGAATGGCTACACCTTC
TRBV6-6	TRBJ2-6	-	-	CATAAGPHSGANGLTF	TGTGCCACGGCAGCCGGGCCCCACTCTGGGGCCAACGGCCTGACTTTC
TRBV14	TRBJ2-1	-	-	CASSWSSYNEQFF	TGTGCCAGCAGCTGGAGCTCCTACAATGAGCAGTTCTTC
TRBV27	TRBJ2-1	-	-	CASSRPGMGGSYNEQFF	TGTGCCAGCAGTCGCCCGGGAATGGGAGGCTCCTACAATGAGCAGTTCTTC
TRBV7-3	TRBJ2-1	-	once	CASSPQLSTYNEQFF	TGTGCCAGCAGCCCACAGTTGAGCACCTACAATGAGCAGTTCTTC
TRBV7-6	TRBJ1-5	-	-	CASSLGGGNQPQHF	TGTGCCAGCAGCTTAGGGGGGGGCAATCAGCCCCAGCATTTT
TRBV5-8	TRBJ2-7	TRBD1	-	CASSQTGDYF	TGTGCCAGCAGCCAGACAGGGGATTACTTC
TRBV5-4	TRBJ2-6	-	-	CASSAVATGANGLTF	TGTGCCAGCAGCGCGGTCGCTACTGGGGCCAACGGCCTGACTTTC
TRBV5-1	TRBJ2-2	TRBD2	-	CASSLVAGANTGELFF	TGCGCCAGCAGCTTGGTAGCGGGGGCGAACACCGGGGAGCTGTTTTTT
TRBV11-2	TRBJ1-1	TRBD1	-	CASSLETGVTNTEAFF	TGTGCCAGCAGCTTAGAAACAGGGGTCACAAACACTGAAGCTTTCTTT
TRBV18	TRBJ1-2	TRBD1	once	CASSPLGQGHGYTF	TGTGCCAGCTCACCGTTGGGACAGGGCCATGGCTACACCTTC
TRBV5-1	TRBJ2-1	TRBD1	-	CASSVILGTVYNEQFF	TGCGCCAGCAGCGTGATACTAGGGACAGTCTACAATGAGCAGTTCTTC
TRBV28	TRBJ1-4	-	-	CASCGAATNEKLFF	TGTGCCAGCTGCGGGGCCGCAACTAATGAAAAACTGTTTTTT
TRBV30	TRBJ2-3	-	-	CAWSVSFTDTQYF	TGTGCCTGGAGTGTAAGCTTCACAGATACGCAGTATTTT
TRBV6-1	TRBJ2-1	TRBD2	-	CASSEVLAGENNEQFF	TGTGCCAGCAGTGAGGTACTAGCGGGGGAAAACAATGAGCAGTTCTTC
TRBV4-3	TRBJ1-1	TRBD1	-	CASSQDYRGNTEAFF	TGCGCCAGCAGCCAAGATTACAGGGGAAACACTGAAGCTTTCTTT
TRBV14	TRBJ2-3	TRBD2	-	CASSQVLGSGGSPDTQYF	TGTGCCAGCAGCCAAGTGTTGGGAAGCGGGGGGAGTCCAGATACGCAGTATTTT
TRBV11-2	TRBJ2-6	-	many	CASSSLRGSGANVLTF	TGTGCCAGCAGCTCCCTAAGGGGATCTGGGGCCAACGTCCTGACTTTC
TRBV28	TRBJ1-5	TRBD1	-	CASSLRRGTGGDQPQHF	TGTGCCAGCAGTTTACGCCGCGGGACAGGGGGCGATCAGCCCCAGCATTTT
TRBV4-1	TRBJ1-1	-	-	CASSLRGWGDRTEAFF	TGCGCCAGCAGCCTAAGGGGATGGGGGGATCGCACTGAAGCTTTCTTT
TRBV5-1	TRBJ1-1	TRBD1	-	CASSALGTEGTEAFF	TGCGCCAGCAGCGCTCTAGGGACAGAGGGAACTGAAGCTTTCTTT
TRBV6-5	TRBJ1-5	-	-	CASSNRSPNQPQHF	TGTGCCAGCAGTAACCGGTCACCGAATCAGCCCCAGCATTTT
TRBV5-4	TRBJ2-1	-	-	CASRADSYNEQFF	TGTGCCAGCAGAGCGGACTCCTACAATGAGCAGTTCTTC
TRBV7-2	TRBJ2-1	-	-	CASSLGLQRPGEQFF	TGTGCCAGCAGCTTAGGTCTGCAGCGGCCCGGGGAGCAGTTCTTC
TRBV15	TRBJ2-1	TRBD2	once	CATSTFLGLAGRLGNEQFF	TGTGCCACCAGCACGTTCCTGGGACTAGCGGGGAGACTAGGTAATGAGCAGTTCTTC
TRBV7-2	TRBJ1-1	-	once	CASSTQGNTEAFF	TGTGCCAGCTCCACACAGGGGAACACTGAAGCTTTCTTT